In this sample, the clone carrying this TCR beta chain turned up a few times. Its target is unknown. This sample is drawn from a study of blood T cells in healthy people across ages. Notes on the study in general: Across the age range, TCR beta diversity per million T cells fell in a roughly linear way. Fewer expanded clones and more diversity marked long-lived versus aged donors.

This CDR3 has 13 residues. Germline lookup yields CDR1 DFQATT and CDR2 SNEGSKA (reference sequence). Using a J-beta primer mix together with a sample-barcoded 5' primer, a second PCR was run for about 7 to 12 cycles. The template-switch adaptor was a 5' adaptor with 12 random nucleotides. It tagged each cDNA molecule. Each CDR3 protein gets one entry after TCRdb re-called the 5' RACE reads with MiXCR. In the table there are 1.5 million or so distinct CDR3 sequences, approximately 42% of which are singletons. The extraction recovered at least 5.5 micrograms of total RNA per sample. The sequence was obtained from a woman between 18 and 30 years old in good health. Sequencing was done on a sample of blood. The chain is built from TRBV20-1 and TRBJ2-5, with a weak D call TRBD1 (6 bases). The end of the DNA fits TRBJ2-7 better, so the J call may be wrong. The CDR3 DNA reads as TGCAGTGCTAGCTCAGGGGTTGCCTACGAGCAGTACTTC. Its translation: CSASSGVAYEQYF.